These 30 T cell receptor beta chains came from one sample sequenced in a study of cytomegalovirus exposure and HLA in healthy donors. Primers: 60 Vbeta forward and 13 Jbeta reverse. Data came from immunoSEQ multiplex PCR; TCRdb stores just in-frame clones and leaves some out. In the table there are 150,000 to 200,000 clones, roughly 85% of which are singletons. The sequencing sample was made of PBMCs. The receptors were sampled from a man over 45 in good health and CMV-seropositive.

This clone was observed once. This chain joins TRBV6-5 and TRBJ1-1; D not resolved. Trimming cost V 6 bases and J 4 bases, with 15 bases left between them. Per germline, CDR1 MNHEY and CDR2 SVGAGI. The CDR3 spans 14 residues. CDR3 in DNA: TGTGCCAGCAGAACGGGAGGGCTGGGCACTGAAGCTTTCTTT. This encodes CASRTGGLGTEAFF.

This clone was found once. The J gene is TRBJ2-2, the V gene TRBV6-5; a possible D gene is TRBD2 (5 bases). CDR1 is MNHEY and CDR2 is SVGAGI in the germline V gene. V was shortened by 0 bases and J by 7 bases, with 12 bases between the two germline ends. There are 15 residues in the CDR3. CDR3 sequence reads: CASSYSTGSGGELFF. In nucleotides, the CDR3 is TGTGCCAGCAGTTACTCAACGGGGTCCGGCGGGGAGCTGTTTTTT.

Here the CDR3 DNA reads TGTGCCAGCTCACCAGTCCAGGGGACCCACGAGCAGTACTTC. Translated: CASSPVQGTHEQYF. V gene TRBV18 combines with J gene TRBJ2-7; tentatively, D is TRBD1 (6 bases). From germline, CDR1 is KGHSH and CDR2 LQKENI. The CDR3 runs to 14 residues. V lost 2 bases to trimming and J lost 5 bases, with 13 bases between them.

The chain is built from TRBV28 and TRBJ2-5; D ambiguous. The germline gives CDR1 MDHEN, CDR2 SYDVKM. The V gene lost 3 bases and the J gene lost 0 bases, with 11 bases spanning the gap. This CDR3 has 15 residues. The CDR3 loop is CASSLNYPYQETQYF. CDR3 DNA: TGTGCCAGCAGTTTGAACTACCCGTACCAAGAGACCCAGTACTTC.

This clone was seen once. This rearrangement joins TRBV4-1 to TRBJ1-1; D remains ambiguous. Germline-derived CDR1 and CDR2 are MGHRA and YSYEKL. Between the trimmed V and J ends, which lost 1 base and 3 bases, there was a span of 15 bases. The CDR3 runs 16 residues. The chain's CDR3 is CASSQVAADDHTEAFF. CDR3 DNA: TGCGCCAGCAGCCAAGTCGCGGCCGACGATCACACTGAAGCTTTCTTT.

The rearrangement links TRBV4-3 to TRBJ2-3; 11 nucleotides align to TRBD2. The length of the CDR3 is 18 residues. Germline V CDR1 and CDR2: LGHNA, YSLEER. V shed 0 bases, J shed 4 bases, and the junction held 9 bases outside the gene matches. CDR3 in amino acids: CASSQDLAGGLLSDTQYF. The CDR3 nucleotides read TGCGCCAGCAGCCAAGATCTAGCGGGGGGTCTTTTATCAGATACGCAGTATTTT.

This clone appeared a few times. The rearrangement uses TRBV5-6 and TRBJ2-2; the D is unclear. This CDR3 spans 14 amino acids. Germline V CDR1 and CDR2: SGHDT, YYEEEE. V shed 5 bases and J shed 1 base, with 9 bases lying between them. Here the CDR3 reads CASRKTGNTGELFF. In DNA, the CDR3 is TGTGCCAGCAGGAAAACCGGGAACACCGGGGAGCTGTTTTTT.

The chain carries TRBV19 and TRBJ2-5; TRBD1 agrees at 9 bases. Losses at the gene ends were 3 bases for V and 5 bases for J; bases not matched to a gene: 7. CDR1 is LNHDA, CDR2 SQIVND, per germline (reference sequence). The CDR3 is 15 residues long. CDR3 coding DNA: TGTGCCAGTAGTATTGGGGACAGGGCCGGGGAGACCCAGTACTTC. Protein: CASSIGDRAGETQYF.

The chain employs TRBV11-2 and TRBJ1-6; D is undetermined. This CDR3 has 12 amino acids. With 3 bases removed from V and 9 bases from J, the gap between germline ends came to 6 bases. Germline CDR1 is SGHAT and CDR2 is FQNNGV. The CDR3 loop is CASSFTSSPLHF. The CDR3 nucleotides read TGTGCCAGCAGCTTCACGAGTTCACCCCTCCACTTT. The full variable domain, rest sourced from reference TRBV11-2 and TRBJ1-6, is EAGVAQSPRYKIIEKRQSVAFWCNPISGHATLYWYQQILGQGPKLLIQFQNNGVVDDSQLPKDRFSAERLKGVDSTLKIQPAKLEDSAVYLCASSFTSSPLHFGNGTRLTVT.

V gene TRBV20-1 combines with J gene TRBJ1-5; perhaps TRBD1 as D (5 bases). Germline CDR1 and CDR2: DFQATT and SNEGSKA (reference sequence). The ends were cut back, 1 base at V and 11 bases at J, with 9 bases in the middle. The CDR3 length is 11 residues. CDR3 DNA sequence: TGCAGTGCTAGAGGGGGGGGGTCCCAGCATTTT. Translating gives CSARGGGSQHF.

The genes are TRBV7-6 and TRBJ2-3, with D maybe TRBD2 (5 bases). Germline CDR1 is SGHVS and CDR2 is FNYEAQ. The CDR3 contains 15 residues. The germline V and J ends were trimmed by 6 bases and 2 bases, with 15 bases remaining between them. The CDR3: CASSPRGRVTDTQYF. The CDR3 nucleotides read TGTGCCAGCAGTCCACGAGGGAGAGTCACAGATACGCAGTATTTT.

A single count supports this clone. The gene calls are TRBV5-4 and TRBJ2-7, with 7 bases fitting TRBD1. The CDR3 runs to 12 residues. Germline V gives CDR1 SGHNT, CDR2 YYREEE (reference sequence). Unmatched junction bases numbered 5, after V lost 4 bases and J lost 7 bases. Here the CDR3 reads CASSPTGLEQYF. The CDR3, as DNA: TGTGCCAGCAGCCCGACAGGGCTTGAGCAGTACTTC.

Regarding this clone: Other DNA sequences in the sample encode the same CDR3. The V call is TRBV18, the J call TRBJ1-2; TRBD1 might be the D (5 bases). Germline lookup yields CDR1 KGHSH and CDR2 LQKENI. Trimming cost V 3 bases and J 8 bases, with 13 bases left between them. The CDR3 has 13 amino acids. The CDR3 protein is CASSPVREGGYTF. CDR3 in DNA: TGTGCCAGCTCACCGGTCAGGGAAGGCGGCTACACCTTC. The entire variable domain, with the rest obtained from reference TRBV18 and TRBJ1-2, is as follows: NAGVMQNPRHLVRRRGQEARLRCSPMKGHSHVYWYRQLPEEGLKFMVYLQKENIIDESGMPKERFSAEFPKEGPSILRIQQVVRGDSAAYFCASSPVREGGYTFGSGTRLTVV.

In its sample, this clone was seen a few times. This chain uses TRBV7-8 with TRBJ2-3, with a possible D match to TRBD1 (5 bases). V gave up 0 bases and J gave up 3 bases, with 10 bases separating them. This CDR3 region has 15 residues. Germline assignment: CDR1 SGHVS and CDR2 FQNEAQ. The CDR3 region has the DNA TGTGCCAGCAGCTTAGCGGGCAGGGTGACAGATACGCAGTATTTT. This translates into CASSLAGRVTDTQYF.

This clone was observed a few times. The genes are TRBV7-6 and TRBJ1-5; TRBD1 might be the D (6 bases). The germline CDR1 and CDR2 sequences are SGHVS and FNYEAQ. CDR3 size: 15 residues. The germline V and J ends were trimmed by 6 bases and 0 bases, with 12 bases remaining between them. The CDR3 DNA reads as TGTGCCAGCAGTTCAGGGGCTTATAGCAATCAGCCCCAGCATTTT. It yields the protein CASSSGAYSNQPQHF.

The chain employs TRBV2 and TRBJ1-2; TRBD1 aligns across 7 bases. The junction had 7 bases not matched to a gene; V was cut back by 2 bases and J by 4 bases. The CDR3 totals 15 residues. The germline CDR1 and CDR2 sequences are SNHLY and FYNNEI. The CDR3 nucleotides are TGTGCCAGCAGTGAAACGGGAGCAGGGGGCTATGGCTACACCTTC. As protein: CASSETGAGGYGYTF.

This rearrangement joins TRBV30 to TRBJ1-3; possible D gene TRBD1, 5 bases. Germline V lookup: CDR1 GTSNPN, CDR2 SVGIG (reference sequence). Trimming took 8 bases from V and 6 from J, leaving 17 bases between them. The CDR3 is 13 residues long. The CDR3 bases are TGTGCCGCGCACAGGAGAAGGGAAAACACCATATATTTT. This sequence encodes CAAHRRRENTIYF.

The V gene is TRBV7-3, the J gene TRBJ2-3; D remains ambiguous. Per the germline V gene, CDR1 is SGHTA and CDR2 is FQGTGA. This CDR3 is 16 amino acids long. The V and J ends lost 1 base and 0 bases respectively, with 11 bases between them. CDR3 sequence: CASSLKFPTSTDTQYF. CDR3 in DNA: TGTGCCAGCAGCTTAAAGTTTCCGACTAGCACAGATACGCAGTATTTT.

The CDR3, as DNA: TGTGCCAGCAGTTACCCCCCCAGACTAGGTGGGGAGACCCAGTACTTC. It specifies CASSYPPRLGGETQYF. V usage is TRBV6-6 and J usage is TRBJ2-5; the D gene is possibly TRBD2 (6 bases). This CDR3 contains 16 residues. The V end lost 2 bases, the J end lost 5 bases, and 18 bases lay between the germline ends. Germline loops: CDR1 MNHNY, CDR2 SVGAGI (reference sequence).

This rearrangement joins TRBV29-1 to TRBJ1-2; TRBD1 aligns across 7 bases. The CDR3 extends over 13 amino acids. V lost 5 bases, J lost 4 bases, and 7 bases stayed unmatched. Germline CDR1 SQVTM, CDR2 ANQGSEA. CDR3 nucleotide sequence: TGCAGCGTTACCCAGACAGGGCCCTATGGCTACACCTTC. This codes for CSVTQTGPYGYTF.

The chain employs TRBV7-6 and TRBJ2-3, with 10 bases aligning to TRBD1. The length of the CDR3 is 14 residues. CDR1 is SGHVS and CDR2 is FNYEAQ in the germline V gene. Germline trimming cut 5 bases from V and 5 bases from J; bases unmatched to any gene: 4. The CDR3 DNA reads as TGTGCCAGCAGCCCGGGACAGGGGTTAGATACGCAGTATTTT. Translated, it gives CASSPGQGLDTQYF.

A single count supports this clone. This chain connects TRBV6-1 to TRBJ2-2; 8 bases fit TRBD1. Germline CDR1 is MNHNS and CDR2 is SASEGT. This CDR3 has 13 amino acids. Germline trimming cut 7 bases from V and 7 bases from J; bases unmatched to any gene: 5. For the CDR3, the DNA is TGTGCCAGCATCCCCAGGGGGCGCGGGGAGCTGTTTTTT. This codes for CASIPRGRGELFF.

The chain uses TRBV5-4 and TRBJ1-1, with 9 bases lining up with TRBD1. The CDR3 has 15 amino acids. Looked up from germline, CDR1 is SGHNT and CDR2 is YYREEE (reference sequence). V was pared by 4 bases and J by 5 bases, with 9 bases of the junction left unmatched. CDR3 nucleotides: TGTGCCAGCAGCCGTGATGGGACAGGGATGACTGAAGCTTTCTTT. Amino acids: CASSRDGTGMTEAFF.

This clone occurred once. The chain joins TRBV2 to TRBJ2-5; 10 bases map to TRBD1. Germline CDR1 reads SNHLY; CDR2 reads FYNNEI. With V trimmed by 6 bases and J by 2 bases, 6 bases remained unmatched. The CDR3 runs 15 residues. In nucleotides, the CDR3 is TGTGCCAGCAGCCGACAGGGGGCAAGGCAAGAGACCCAGTACTTC. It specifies CASSRQGARQETQYF.

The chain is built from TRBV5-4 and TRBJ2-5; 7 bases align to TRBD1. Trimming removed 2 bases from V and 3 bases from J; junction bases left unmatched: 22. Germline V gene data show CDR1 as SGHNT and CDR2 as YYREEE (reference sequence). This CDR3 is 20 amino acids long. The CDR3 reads CASSFGLPLAGQARKETQYF. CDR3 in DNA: TGTGCCAGCAGCTTCGGTCTGCCCCTTGCCGGACAGGCGAGAAAAGAGACCCAGTACTTC.

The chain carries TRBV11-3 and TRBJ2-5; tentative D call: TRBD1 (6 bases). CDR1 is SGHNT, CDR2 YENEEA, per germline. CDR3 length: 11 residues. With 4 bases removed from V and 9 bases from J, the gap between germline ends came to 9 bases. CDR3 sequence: CASSSHRAQYF. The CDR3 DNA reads TGTGCCAGCAGCTCGCACAGGGCCCAGTACTTC.

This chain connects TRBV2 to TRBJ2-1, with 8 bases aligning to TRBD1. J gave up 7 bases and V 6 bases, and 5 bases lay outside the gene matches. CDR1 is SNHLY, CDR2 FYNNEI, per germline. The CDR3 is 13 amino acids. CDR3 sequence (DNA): TGTGCCAGCAGCTACAGGGGGAGGAATGAGCAGTTCTTC. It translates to CASSYRGRNEQFF.

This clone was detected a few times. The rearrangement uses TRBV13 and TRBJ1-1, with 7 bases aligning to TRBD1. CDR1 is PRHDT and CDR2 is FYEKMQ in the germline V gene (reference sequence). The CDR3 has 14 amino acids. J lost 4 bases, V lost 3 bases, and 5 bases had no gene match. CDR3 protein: CASSFFQGGTEAFF. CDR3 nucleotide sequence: TGTGCCAGCAGCTTTTTTCAGGGGGGCACTGAAGCTTTCTTT.

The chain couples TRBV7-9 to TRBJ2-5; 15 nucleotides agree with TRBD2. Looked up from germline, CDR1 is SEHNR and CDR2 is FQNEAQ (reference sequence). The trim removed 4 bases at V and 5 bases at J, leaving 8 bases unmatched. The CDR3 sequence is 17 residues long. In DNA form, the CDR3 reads TGTGCCAGCAGCTCCGGACTAGCGGGGGGGCCGGGGGAGACCCAGTACTTC. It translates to CASSSGLAGGPGETQYF.

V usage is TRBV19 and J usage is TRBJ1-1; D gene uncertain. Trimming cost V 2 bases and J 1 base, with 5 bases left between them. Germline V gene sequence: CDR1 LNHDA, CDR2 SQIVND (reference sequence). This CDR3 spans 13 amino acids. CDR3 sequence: CASSINGNTEAFF. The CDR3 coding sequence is TGTGCCAGTAGTATAAACGGGAACACTGAAGCTTTCTTT.